This T cell receptor (beta chain) was captured by sequencing in a study of cytomegalovirus exposure and HLA in healthy donors. Study-level points and caveats: Certain sequence variants were highly shared and formed a cluster, and this cluster was likely a sequencing artifact. It was in a later analysis that TCR association rates were seen to vary by HLA locus, highest for DRB1 and lowest for HLA-C. Researchers reported in a later analysis that a missense DCLRE1C variant was tied to TCR beta V- and J-gene trimming.

The donors gave bone marrow, and they were healthy. Primers for the PCR totalled 60 Vbeta and 13 Jbeta. Libraries were prepared by immunoSEQ multiplex PCR; TCRdb keeps only in-frame clonotypes and omits some of them. The sample consists of about 95,000 clones, 60% to 85% of them appearing once. Of note for this clone: The antigen is not known.

CDR1 and CDR2 from the germline V gene are SGHDT and YYEEEE. Between the trimmed V and J ends, which lost 4 bases and 5 bases, there was a span of 13 bases. This CDR3 comprises 15 residues. The chain joins TRBV5-6 to TRBJ2-6; TRBD2 might be the D (5 bases). The sequenced sample consisted of PBMCs. This TCR came from a woman aged 40 to 50 in good health and CMV-seronegative. The CDR3 DNA sequence: TGTGCCAGCAGCCCTCGCGGGCAGCGGGCCAACGTCCTGACTTTC. Its translation: CASSPRGQRANVLTF.